Below are 10 T cell receptor beta chains sequenced from a single sample in a study of sequential checkpoint blockade in melanoma. TCRdb keeps only in-frame clones here, not all; method: immunoSEQ multiplex PCR. Here the sample spans around 12,000 clones, approximately 74% being singletons. Treatment reported: randomized to nivolumab then ipilimumab (arm A) or the reverse (arm B). Specimen: CD8+ T cells sorted from blood (inferred from file names), collected from a patient given nivolumab and ipilimumab in sequence. These receptors were collected from a human donor with melanoma.

This chain links TRBV6-6 with TRBJ1-5, with TRBD1 matching 7 bases. Trimming cost V 4 bases and J 2 bases; bases outside gene matches: 2. This CDR3 contains 14 residues. Looked up from germline, CDR1 is MNHNY and CDR2 is SVGAGI (reference sequence). The CDR3 DNA reads TGTGCCAGCAGTTTAACAGGGGGCAATCAGCCCCAGCATTTT. Encoded protein: CASSLTGGNQPQHF.

Details on this clone: At one of its ends the junction is not consistent with the germline gene, which may arise from a read error. The V gene is TRBV6-1, the J gene TRBJ2-3; 11 positions agree with TRBD1. The germline gives CDR1 MNHNS, CDR2 SASEGT. The CDR3 runs 15 residues. CDR3: CASSEGQGATDTQYF. DNA for the CDR3: TGTGCCAGCAGCGAAGGACAGGGGGCTACAGATACGCAGTATTTT.

This rearrangement joins TRBV6-5 to TRBJ2-2; D not resolved. This CDR3 has 15 residues. Germline V gene lookup returns CDR1 MNHEY and CDR2 SVGAGI. Trimming took 8 bases from V and 1 from J, leaving 14 bases between them. The CDR3 sequence: CASGAGILNTGELFF. For the CDR3, the DNA is TGTGCCAGCGGCGCAGGCATCCTGAACACCGGGGAGCTGTTTTTT.

This chain joins TRBV19 and TRBJ1-5, with D perhaps TRBD1 (6 bases). The CDR3 contains 12 residues. Germline CDR1 reads LNHDA; CDR2 reads SQIVND (reference sequence). Trimming removed 7 bases from V and 11 bases from J, with 15 bases in between. This CDR3 reads CASMGGLESQHF. The CDR3 DNA reads TGTGCCAGTATGGGGGGGCTGGAATCCCAGCATTTT. Based on the CDR3 plus reference TRBV19 and TRBJ1-5, the full variable domain is DGGITQSPKYLFRKEGQNVTLSCEQNLNHDAMYWYRQDPGQGLRLIYYSQIVNDFQKGDIAEGYSVSREKKESFPLTVTSAQKNPTAFYLCASMGGLESQHFGDGTRLSIL.

The rearrangement links TRBV13 to TRBJ2-7; 10 bases match TRBD2. There are 15 residues in the CDR3. V shed 5 bases and J 0 bases; nucleotides not matched to a gene: 4. In germline, CDR1 is PRHDT, CDR2 FYEKMQ (reference sequence). CDR3 in amino acids: CASSVLAGSSYEQYF. Written as DNA, the CDR3 is TGTGCCAGCAGCGTACTAGCGGGGTCCTCCTACGAGCAGTACTTC.

The V call is TRBV6-4, the J call TRBJ2-1; 15 nucleotides line up with TRBD2. The germline CDR1 and CDR2 sequences are MRHNA and SNTAGT. The CDR3 is made up of 17 amino acids. The V and J ends lost 4 bases and 2 bases, in that order; junction bases with no gene match: 3. In nucleotides, the CDR3 is TGTGCCAGCAGTGCTTGGACTAGCGGGGGGGCCTACAATGAGCAGTTCTTC. It codes for CASSAWTSGGAYNEQFF.

The genes are TRBV7-9 and TRBJ1-5; D is undetermined. The CDR3 loop spans 15 amino acids. The V end lost 1 base, the J end lost 9 bases, and 16 bases lay between the germline ends. The germline V gene encodes CDR1 SEHNR and CDR2 FQNEAQ (reference sequence). The CDR3 DNA is TGTGCCAGCAGCTTAGTAGGGCGGGCACAAGGGCCCCAGCATTTT. Translation: CASSLVGRAQGPQHF.

The chain couples TRBV19 to TRBJ1-5; D is unclear. The V end lost 1 base, the J end lost 2 bases, and 9 bases lay between the germline ends. The CDR3 loop spans 15 amino acids. Germline CDR1 reads LNHDA; CDR2 reads SQIVND (reference sequence). The CDR3 DNA reads as TGTGCCAGTAGTATAGGCGATTATGGCAATCAGCCCCAGCATTTT. It encodes CASSIGDYGNQPQHF.

The chain employs TRBV2 and TRBJ2-7; possibly TRBD1 for D (6 bases). Trimming took off 3 bases at V and 4 bases at J, with 16 bases between the two ends. From germline, CDR1 is SNHLY and CDR2 FYNNEI. The CDR3 extends over 15 amino acids. Written as DNA, the CDR3 is TGTGCCAGCAGTGATCCCGTCAGGGGTCTGTACGAGCAGTACTTC. Amino acid sequence: CASSDPVRGLYEQYF.

The chain is built from TRBV9 and TRBJ2-1; 8 bases fit TRBD1. The germline V gene has CDR1 SGDLS and CDR2 YYNGEE. V was pared by 4 bases and J by 7 bases, with 7 bases of the junction left unmatched. The CDR3 covers 14 residues. In DNA, the CDR3 is TGTGCCAGCAGCTCAGACAGGGGATGGAATGAGCAGTTCTTC. This gives the protein CASSSDRGWNEQFF. Together with reference TRBV9 and TRBJ2-1, the CDR3 gives the full variable domain: DSGVTQTPKHLITATGQRVTLRCSPRSGDLSVYWYQQSLDQGLQFLIQYYNGEERAKGNILERFSAQQFPDLHSELNLSSLELGDSALYFCASSSDRGWNEQFFGPGTRLTVL.